The clone carrying this T cell receptor (beta chain) has a handful of counts. What it binds is not known. What was amplified from RNA transcripts were TCR beta CDR3 regions. An initial round of RT-PCR targeting the TCR CDR3 relied on the HTBI primer set. TCRdb re-called the multiplex PCR reads with MiXCR, one entry per CDR3 protein. The sample records more than 300,000 distinct CDR3 sequences, about 18% being singletons. The data belong to a study of T cells in Graves' hyperthyroidism and ophthalmopathy. General study points: It was a median about 6.5 months before onset that the model predicted ophthalmopathy.

Newly diagnosed patients aged 18 to 65 had hyperthyroidism of under 2 months' duration. Blood was obtained at the first hyperthyroidism diagnosis, which preceded any ophthalmopathy symptoms. The authors obtained PBMCs from roughly 10 ml of fresh peripheral blood. Germline CDR1 SEHNR, CDR2 FQNEAQ (reference sequence). Trimming pared 0 bases from V and 3 bases from J, leaving 11 bases between. This CDR3 comprises 15 residues. This clonotype was sampled from a woman aged 30 to 39 with Graves' hyperthyroidism that later progressed to Graves' ophthalmopathy. Sequenced: blood. The V gene is TRBV7-9, the J gene TRBJ2-5; D tentatively reads TRBD1 or TRBD2 (5 bases each). CDR3 sequence (DNA): TGTGCCAGCAGCTTAGCGAGGGACGGGAAAGAGACCCAGTACTTC. This sequence encodes CASSLARDGKETQYF.